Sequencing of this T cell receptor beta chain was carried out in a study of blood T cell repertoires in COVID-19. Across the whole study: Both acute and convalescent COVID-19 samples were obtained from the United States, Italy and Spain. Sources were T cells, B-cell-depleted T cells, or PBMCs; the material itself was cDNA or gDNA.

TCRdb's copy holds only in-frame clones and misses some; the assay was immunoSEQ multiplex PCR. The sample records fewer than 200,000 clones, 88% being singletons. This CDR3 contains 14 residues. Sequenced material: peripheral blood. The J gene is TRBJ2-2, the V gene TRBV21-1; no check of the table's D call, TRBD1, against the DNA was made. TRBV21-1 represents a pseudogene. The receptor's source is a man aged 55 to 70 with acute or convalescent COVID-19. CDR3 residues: CASSDRPGSGELFF. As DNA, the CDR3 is TGTGCCAGCAGCGACCGACCAGGGTCCGGGGAGCTGTTTTTT.